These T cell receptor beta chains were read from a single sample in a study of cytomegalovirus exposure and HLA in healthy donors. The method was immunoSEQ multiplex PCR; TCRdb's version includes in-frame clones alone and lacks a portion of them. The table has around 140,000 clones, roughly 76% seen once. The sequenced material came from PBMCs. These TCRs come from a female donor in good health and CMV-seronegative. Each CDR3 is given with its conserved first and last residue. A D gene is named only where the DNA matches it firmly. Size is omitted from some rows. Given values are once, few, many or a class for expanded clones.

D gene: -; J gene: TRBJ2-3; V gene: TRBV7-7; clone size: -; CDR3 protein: CASSLSATSDTQYF; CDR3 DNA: TGTGCTAGCAGCTTATCTGCTACGTCAGATACGCAGTATTTT
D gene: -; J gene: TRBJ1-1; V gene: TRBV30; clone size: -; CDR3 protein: CAWRFIMNTEAFF; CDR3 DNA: TGTGCCTGGAGGTTCATCATGAACACTGAAGCTTTCTTT
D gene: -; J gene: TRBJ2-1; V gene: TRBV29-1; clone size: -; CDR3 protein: CSVHRESNEQFF; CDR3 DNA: TGCAGCGTTCACAGGGAAAGCAATGAGCAGTTCTTC
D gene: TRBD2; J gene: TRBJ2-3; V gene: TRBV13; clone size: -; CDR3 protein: CASSLSKGGGSTDTQYF; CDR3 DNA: TGTGCCAGCAGCTTAAGTAAAGGCGGGGGATCTACAGATACGCAGTATTTT
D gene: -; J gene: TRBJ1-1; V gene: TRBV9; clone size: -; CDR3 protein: CASSVDGGKEAFF; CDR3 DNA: TGTGCCAGCAGCGTAGACGGAGGTAAAGAGGCTTTCTTT
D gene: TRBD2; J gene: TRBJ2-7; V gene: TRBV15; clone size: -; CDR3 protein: CATREAGTPYEQYF; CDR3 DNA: TGTGCCACCCGGGAGGCGGGGACCCCTTACGAGCAGTACTTC
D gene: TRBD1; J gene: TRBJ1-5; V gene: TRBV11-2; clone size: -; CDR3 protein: CASSLASSGTGYQPQHF; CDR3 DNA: TGTGCCAGCAGCTTAGCCTCTTCCGGGACAGGATATCAGCCCCAGCATTTT
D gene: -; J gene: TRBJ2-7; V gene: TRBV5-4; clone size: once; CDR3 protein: CASSPDRSYEQYF; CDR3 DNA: TGTGCCAGCAGCCCCGACAGGTCCTACGAGCAGTACTTC
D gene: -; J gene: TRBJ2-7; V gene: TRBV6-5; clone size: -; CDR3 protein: CASSYGEDSYEQYF; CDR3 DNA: TGTGCCAGCAGTTACGGAGAGGACTCCTACGAGCAGTACTTC
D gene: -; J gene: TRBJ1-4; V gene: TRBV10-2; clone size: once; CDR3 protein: CASSDPRQPEKLFF; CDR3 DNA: TGCGCCAGCAGTGACCCCCGACAGCCTGAAAAACTGTTTTTT
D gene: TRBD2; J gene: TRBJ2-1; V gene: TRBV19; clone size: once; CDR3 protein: CASSTGLAGGIYNEQFF; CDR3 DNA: TGTGCCAGTAGTACGGGACTAGCGGGAGGGATATACAATGAGCAGTTCTTC